The 21 T cell receptor beta chains below all came from one sample that was sequenced in a study of blood T cell repertoires in COVID-19. The data were produced by immunoSEQ multiplex PCR, yet TCRdb's version contains in-frame clones alone and is incomplete. Among about 98,000 clones listed, 81% were seen once. Sequenced sample: peripheral blood. These receptors were obtained from a woman aged 80 or over with acute or convalescent COVID-19.

This clone was found once. V usage is TRBV5-1 and J usage is TRBJ2-3; 7 bases map to TRBD2. This CDR3 comprises 15 residues. J was trimmed by 2 bases and V by 7 bases; bases with no gene match: 10. Germline V gives CDR1 SGHRS, CDR2 YFSETQ. As DNA, the CDR3 is TGCGCCAGCGGGTCCCCAGCGGGGAACACAGATACGCAGTATTTT. Translating it yields CASGSPAGNTDTQYF.

The chain has TRBV6-1 and TRBJ2-5; TRBD1 is a possible D gene (6 bases). V lost 4 bases to trimming and J lost 4 bases, with 19 bases between them. The V gene's germline CDR1 is MNHNS and CDR2 SASEGT. This CDR3 contains 16 residues. The CDR3 coding sequence is TGTGCCAGCAGTGCACCCCGCACAGGGTTTAGAGAGACCCAGTACTTC. Its translation is CASSAPRTGFRETQYF.

The chain has TRBV6-7 and TRBJ1-5; the match to TRBD1 covers 9 bases. TRBV6-7 falls under the ORF class, with uncertain function. V lost 4 bases to trimming and J lost 0 bases; unmatched junction nucleotides: 22. The CDR3 runs to 22 residues. In DNA form, the CDR3 reads TGTGCCAGCAGTTTCACTCGTTACCCTGGACAGGGGCGAGTTTATAGCAATCAGCCCCAGCATTTT. Residues: CASSFTRYPGQGRVYSNQPQHF.

The sample holds one count of this clone. This chain links TRBV18 with TRBJ2-1, with a possible D match to TRBD1 (5 bases). Trimming took off 3 bases at V and 14 bases at J, with 17 bases between the two ends. Per the germline V gene, CDR1 is KGHSH and CDR2 is LQKENI. The CDR3 is made up of 13 amino acids. The CDR3 DNA reads as TGTGCCAGCTCACCTCCCCGAGACAGTCTTGAGTTCTTC. Translating gives CASSPPRDSLEFF.

This chain uses TRBV18 with TRBJ2-3; D ambiguous. V gave up 6 bases and J gave up 1 base, with 14 bases separating them. The CDR3 spans 15 residues. Germline V gene sequence: CDR1 KGHSH, CDR2 LQKENI. In DNA form, the CDR3 reads TGTGCCAGCTCCCTTTCCTCCGAGCGCACAGATACGCAGTATTTT. Amino acid sequence: CASSLSSERTDTQYF.

The CDR3, as DNA: TGTGCCACCAGTGATTTGCCTCGAGGGGGCACAGGTTCCTATAATTCACCCCTCCACTTT. Encoded protein: CATSDLPRGGTGSYNSPLHF. V usage is TRBV24-1 and J usage is TRBJ1-6; TRBD1 matches 7 bases. V lost 0 bases to trimming and J lost 1 base; unmatched junction nucleotides: 11. Germline CDR1 reads KGHDR; CDR2 reads SFDVKD. The CDR3 consists of 20 residues.

The rearrangement uses TRBV7-2 and TRBJ2-1, with 7 bases matching TRBD2. After removal of 1 base from V and 8 bases from J, the junction contained 5 bases not matched to a gene. Germline CDR1 is SGHTA and CDR2 is FQGNSA. There are 14 residues in the CDR3. The chain's CDR3 is CASSLEGGDHEQFF. The CDR3 region has the DNA TGTGCCAGCAGCTTAGAGGGAGGGGACCATGAGCAGTTCTTC.

This clone showed up just a few times. The chain carries TRBV30 and TRBJ1-2; TRBD1 agrees at 7 bases. Per germline, CDR1 GTSNPN and CDR2 SVGIG (reference sequence). V gave up 5 bases and J gave up 4 bases; unmatched junction bases: 1. This CDR3 contains 11 residues. DNA for the CDR3: TGTGCCTGGGACAGGGCCTATGGCTACACCTTC. Translated: CAWDRAYGYTF.

This sequence joins TRBV11-2 and TRBJ2-5, with a tentative D call TRBD2 (6 bases). Trimming cost V 2 bases and J 5 bases, with 18 bases left between them. The germline V gene encodes CDR1 SGHAT and CDR2 FQNNGV. This CDR3 contains 16 residues. DNA of the CDR3: TGTGCCAGCAGCTTAACAGCACGAACTAGCAGTGAGACCCAGTACTTC. Translated, it gives CASSLTARTSSETQYF.

This clone was seen a single time. The chain employs TRBV30 and TRBJ1-5, with TRBD1 identical over 12 bases. The germline CDR1 and CDR2 sequences are GTSNPN and SVGIG (reference sequence). Germline trimming cut 3 bases from V and 4 bases from J; bases unmatched to any gene: 16. The CDR3 consists of 19 residues. The CDR3 DNA reads TGTGCCTGGAGCTACCGGGACAGGGGGCGCGAGGAGGGTAATCAGCCCCAGCATTTT. This encodes CAWSYRDRGREEGNQPQHF.

Only a few counts were recorded for this clone. This chain connects TRBV7-8 to TRBJ1-2; possible D gene TRBD1, 6 bases. Trimming pared 7 bases from V and 2 bases from J, leaving 14 bases between. Germline CDR1 is SGHVS and CDR2 is FQNEAQ. The CDR3 runs to 14 residues. The CDR3 nucleotides are TGTGCCAGCACCCTTGGGGGCCTGAACTATGGCTACACCTTC. It codes for CASTLGGLNYGYTF.

The gene calls are TRBV18 and TRBJ2-1; D unclear. From germline, CDR1 is KGHSH and CDR2 LQKENI. The V end was cut by 5 bases, the J end by 7 bases, with 6 bases between. This CDR3 is built from 11 residues. The CDR3 protein is CASSSRNEQFF. The CDR3 DNA reads TGTGCCAGCTCATCCAGGAATGAGCAGTTCTTC.

The J gene is TRBJ2-2, the V gene TRBV10-3; the match to TRBD1 covers 9 bases. The CDR3 loop spans 16 amino acids. CDR1 ENHRY and CDR2 SYGVKD come from the germline V gene. Unmatched junction bases numbered 10, after V lost 2 bases and J lost 9 bases. Written as DNA, the CDR3 is TGTGCCATCAGTGAGCTTCGAGGACAGGGGCTTTGGGAGCTGTTTTTT. Amino acid sequence: CAISELRGQGLWELFF.

The chain is built from TRBV7-2 and TRBJ2-1; maybe TRBD2 (5 bases). The CDR3 has 15 residues. Germline CDR1 and CDR2: SGHTA and FQGNSA. The germline V and J ends were trimmed by 6 bases and 2 bases, with 14 bases remaining between them. CDR3 sequence: CASRKWTGAYNEQFF. CDR3 sequence (DNA): TGTGCCAGCAGGAAATGGACTGGGGCCTACAATGAGCAGTTCTTC.

The chain joins TRBV18 to TRBJ1-1, with a possible D match to TRBD1 (5 bases). The germline V gene has CDR1 KGHSH and CDR2 LQKENI. This CDR3 spans 15 amino acids. V lost 3 bases and J 1 base, leaving 12 bases between the germline ends. CDR3 sequence reads: CASSPAGRRNTEAFF. In DNA form, the CDR3 reads TGTGCCAGCTCACCCGCAGGGAGGCGGAACACTGAAGCTTTCTTT.

The V and J genes are TRBV5-1 and TRBJ1-1; TRBD1 matches at 7 bases. Unmatched junction bases numbered 3, after V lost 0 bases and J lost 1 base. Germline CDR1 reads SGHRS; CDR2 reads YFSETQ. This CDR3 comprises 15 residues. Here the CDR3 reads CASSLGDSWNTEAFF. Here the CDR3 DNA reads TGCGCCAGCAGCTTGGGGGACAGTTGGAACACTGAAGCTTTCTTT. Using reference TRBV5-1 and TRBJ1-1 for the parts outside the CDR3, the full variable domain is KAGVTQTPRYLIKTRGQQVTLSCSPISGHRSVSWYQQTPGQGLQFLFEYFSETQRNKGNFPGRFSGRQFSNSRSEMNVSTLELGDSALYLCASSLGDSWNTEAFFGQGTRLTVV.

The genes are TRBV2 and TRBJ2-3, with D tentatively TRBD2 (6 bases). In germline, CDR1 is SNHLY, CDR2 FYNNEI. Trimming pared 7 bases from V and 4 bases from J, leaving 12 bases between. CDR3 length: 13 amino acids. The CDR3 region is CASTGGASDTQYF. The CDR3 nucleotides read TGTGCCAGCACTGGCGGGGCATCAGATACGCAGTATTTT.

V and J are TRBV7-8 and TRBJ2-7; a weak D match, TRBD1 (5 bases). Germline loops: CDR1 SGHVS, CDR2 FQNEAQ. The CDR3 contains 15 residues. Between the trimmed V and J ends, which lost 2 bases and 3 bases, there was a span of 14 bases. The CDR3, as DNA: TGTGCCAGCAGCTTACAGGGTGGCTTCGGCTACGAGCAGTACTTC. Protein: CASSLQGGFGYEQYF. Full variable domain (rest looked up from reference TRBV7-8 and TRBJ2-7): GAGVSQSPRYKVAKRGQDVALRCDPISGHVSLFWYQQALGQGPEFLTYFQNEAQLDKSGLPSDRFFAERPEGSVSTLKIQRTQQEDSAVYLCASSLQGGFGYEQYFGPGTRLTVT.

This clone appeared a single time. The chain combines TRBV4-1 with TRBJ1-2, with TRBD1 as a possible D gene (6 bases). The V gene's germline CDR1 is MGHRA and CDR2 YSYEKL. Trimming stripped 4 bases from V and 5 bases from J, with 17 bases between. This CDR3 spans 15 amino acids. In nucleotides, the CDR3 is TGCGCCAGCAGCCCCCCGGGGACAAGAGGATATGGCTACACCTTC. It encodes CASSPPGTRGYGYTF.

This chain joins TRBV19 and TRBJ1-6; D might be TRBD1 (5 bases). Germline V CDR1 and CDR2: LNHDA, SQIVND (reference sequence). The CDR3 consists of 15 residues. V gave up 3 bases and J gave up 10 bases, with 16 bases separating them. The CDR3 DNA follows: TGTGCCAGTAGTATCTCCGGGACTGTTGGCTCACCCCTCCACTTT. Its protein is CASSISGTVGSPLHF.

The chain joins TRBV6-1 to TRBJ2-2, with a tentative D call TRBD2 (7 bases). Germline V lookup: CDR1 MNHNS, CDR2 SASEGT. Trimming removed 0 bases from V and 8 bases from J, with 16 bases in between. The CDR3 has 16 residues. This CDR3 is CASSEARGTTPGELFF. The CDR3 DNA reads TGTGCCAGCAGTGAAGCGAGGGGGACTACTCCTGGGGAGCTGTTTTTT.